Presented here are 5 T cell receptor beta chains from one specimen sequenced in a study of blood T cell repertoires in COVID-19. Libraries were prepared by immunoSEQ multiplex PCR; TCRdb keeps only in-frame clonotypes and omits some of them. The sample has 200,000 to 250,000 clones; less than 90% are singletons. Material for sequencing was peripheral blood. Receptor source: a man in his sixties with acute or convalescent COVID-19.

The rearrangement links TRBV11-2 to TRBJ1-4; 7 bases are shared with TRBD1. The CDR3 length is 18 residues. Trimming at V came to 4 bases and at J to 0 bases, leaving 11 bases not matched to a gene. Germline CDR1 is SGHAT and CDR2 is FQNNGV. The CDR3 DNA reads as TGTGCCAGCAGCTACACAGGGAGAGGGGGCGCAACTAATGAAAAACTGTTTTTT. Its translation is CASSYTGRGGATNEKLFF.

This clone has a handful of counts. V and J are TRBV10-3 and TRBJ1-6, with D perhaps TRBD1 (5 bases). Germline CDR1 ENHRY, CDR2 SYGVKD. The ends were cut back, 4 bases at V and 6 bases at J, with 7 bases in the middle. CDR3 length: 13 amino acids. DNA of the CDR3: TGTGCCATCAGTGTACAGGTTAATTCACCCCTCCACTTT. The encoded protein is CAISVQVNSPLHF.

This sequence joins TRBV12-3 or TRBV12-4 and TRBJ1-5, with D maybe TRBD1 (5 bases). The CDR3 is made up of 13 amino acids. V lost 2 bases and J lost 7, with 9 bases in between. The CDR3 sequence: CASSLRGDQPQHF. The DNA of the CDR3 is TGTGCCAGCAGTTTAAGGGGCGACCAGCCCCAGCATTTT.

For this clone: At one end the junction does not follow the germline gene, possibly because of a read error. The chain couples TRBV7-7 to TRBJ2-1; 12 bases match TRBD2. Germline CDR1 is SSHAT and CDR2 is FNYEAQ (reference sequence). The CDR3 has 17 residues. CDR3 residues: CASSRRLAGEGEDEQFF. In DNA, the CDR3 is TGTGCTAGCAGCCGCCGACTAGCGGGAGAAGGGGAAGATGAGCAGTTCTTC.

The chain couples TRBV28 to TRBJ2-7; D not resolved. The CDR3 is 14 residues long. Germline V CDR1 and CDR2: MDHEN, SYDVKM. V was pared by 3 bases and J by 2 bases, with 11 bases between. The CDR3 nucleotides read TGTGCCAGCAGTTTGGCACTGGGCCCCTACGAGCAGTACTTC. Translating it yields CASSLALGPYEQYF. The variable domain in full, completed from reference TRBV28 and TRBJ2-7, reads DVKVTQSSRYLVKRTGEKVFLECVQDMDHENMFWYRQDPGLGLRLIYFSYDVKMKEKGDIPEGYSVSREKKERFSLILESASTNQTSMYLCASSLALGPYEQYFGPGTRLTVT.